Listed below are T cell receptor beta chains from one sample, sequenced in a study of T cell changes during pregnancy in multiple sclerosis. Data came from immunoSEQ multiplex PCR; TCRdb stores just in-frame clones and leaves some out. The sample records 70,000 to 75,000 clones, roughly 92% being singletons. The sequencing used peripheral blood, collected in the second trimester of pregnancy. These receptors all come from a female donor with multiple sclerosis, enrolled in a pregnancy study. Both conserved end residues are trimmed from each CDR3. Clone sizes are given selectively: once, few, many, or a class where the clone is expanded.

v_gene: TRBV27; abundance: NA; CDR3aa: ASSLKFWGTGNNQPQH
v_gene: TRBV27; abundance: few; CDR3aa: ASSLGPSYEQY
v_gene: TRBV9; abundance: NA; CDR3aa: ASSVALEGGETQY
v_gene: TRBV6-6; abundance: NA; CDR3aa: ASVLRRESYEQY
v_gene: TRBV27; abundance: NA; CDR3aa: ASGQAEQF
v_gene: TRBV2; abundance: NA; CDR3aa: ASSGLKAGGIRNQPQH
v_gene: TRBV28; abundance: NA; CDR3aa: ASSNPSGGPEDTQY
v_gene: TRBV28; abundance: NA; CDR3aa: ASSQPGTDQETQY
v_gene: TRBV2; abundance: NA; CDR3aa: ASSLGRDQPQH
v_gene: TRBV7-7; abundance: NA; CDR3aa: ASSLSYITDTQY
v_gene: TRBV4-1; abundance: NA; CDR3aa: ASSQGTGTFGYT
v_gene: TRBV28; abundance: NA; CDR3aa: ASSQGFNEKLF
v_gene: TRBV28; abundance: NA; CDR3aa: ASTTGTGGRGGYT
v_gene: TRBV29-1; abundance: NA; CDR3aa: SVRGRATDTQY
v_gene: TRBV6-5; abundance: once; CDR3aa: ASSYAQAIGNEQY
v_gene: TRBV19; abundance: NA; CDR3aa: ASSTSGGAYNEQF
v_gene: TRBV5-1; abundance: NA; CDR3aa: ASSPDSYEQY
v_gene: TRBV5-6; abundance: NA; CDR3aa: ASSLPNNEQF
v_gene: TRBV7-9; abundance: NA; CDR3aa: ASSFVQGDGGYT
v_gene: TRBV28; abundance: NA; CDR3aa: ASKGTAGNTIY
v_gene: TRBV20-1; abundance: once; CDR3aa: STVGGNGYT
v_gene: TRBV10-3; abundance: NA; CDR3aa: ATMDRVDQPQH
v_gene: TRBV7-9; abundance: NA; CDR3aa: ASSPTSGVNNEQF
v_gene: TRBV10-3; abundance: NA; CDR3aa: AISDPRRGRGRGTGELF
v_gene: TRBV6-5; abundance: once; CDR3aa: ASSWERGALLDTQY
v_gene: TRBV5-5; abundance: NA; CDR3aa: ASYRGLNGELF
v_gene: TRBV2; abundance: NA; CDR3aa: ASSPDRGNTEAF
v_gene: TRBV7-2; abundance: NA; CDR3aa: ASSLWQGADEQY
v_gene: TRBV28; abundance: few; CDR3aa: ASSRVYGYT
v_gene: TRBV27; abundance: NA; CDR3aa: ASRTLAGEEDEQF
v_gene: TRBV4-1; abundance: NA; CDR3aa: ASSQQDSFSPLH
v_gene: TRBV18; abundance: NA; CDR3aa: ASSLGTGRDTQY
v_gene: TRBV28; abundance: once; CDR3aa: ASSFPGTGGLNTEAF
v_gene: TRBV28; abundance: NA; CDR3aa: ASSPPGRGNEQF
v_gene: TRBV29-1; abundance: NA; CDR3aa: SVEAGVGQPQH
v_gene: TRBV7-2; abundance: once; CDR3aa: ASSLSGGYNEQF
v_gene: TRBV30; abundance: NA; CDR3aa: AWSVLSRLAIREQF
v_gene: TRBV11-2; abundance: NA; CDR3aa: ASSGGSNQPQH
v_gene: TRBV6-1; abundance: NA; CDR3aa: ASSERSGRAGEQF
v_gene: TRBV9; abundance: NA; CDR3aa: ASSSTPQGYGYT
v_gene: TRBV29-1; abundance: NA; CDR3aa: SASLGGGDEQY
v_gene: TRBV30; abundance: NA; CDR3aa: AWKRTSSYNEQF
v_gene: TRBV4-1; abundance: NA; CDR3aa: ASRPAGTGAEAF
v_gene: TRBV5-5; abundance: once; CDR3aa: ASSPTGFSNQPQH
v_gene: TRBV7-2; abundance: NA; CDR3aa: ASSGQGVTSYEQY